These T cell receptor beta chains were read from a single sample in a study of blood T cell repertoires in COVID-19. TCRdb's copy holds only in-frame clones and misses some; the assay was immunoSEQ multiplex PCR. The repertoire has 75,000 to 90,000 clones, around four fifths of them found once; the top ten carry about a third. Sequenced: peripheral blood. These receptors were collected from a man between 60 and 75 years old with COVID-19, enrolled during active disease. The CDR3 runs from the conserved cysteine through the conserved F or W. Fields, in order: V gene, D gene, J gene, clone size, CDR3 DNA, CDR3 protein. The D gene is left open where the match is weak. Size tells how often a clone was seen (once, few, many) or the class of an expanded clone, and some rows leave it out.

v_gene: TRBV7-8
d_gene: .
j_gene: TRBJ2-2
abundance: .
CDR3nt: TGTGCCAGCAGCTTCCAAGCTGCGAACACCGGGGAGCTGTTTTTT
CDR3aa: CASSFQAANTGELFF

v_gene: TRBV19
d_gene: .
j_gene: TRBJ2-2
abundance: .
CDR3nt: TGTGCCAGTAGTATCCAGACGGGGAACACCGGGGAGCTGTTTTTT
CDR3aa: CASSIQTGNTGELFF

v_gene: TRBV11-3
d_gene: TRBD1
j_gene: TRBJ2-7
abundance: .
CDR3nt: TGTGCCAGCAGCTTCCGGGACAGGGGGTCCTACGAGCAGTACTTC
CDR3aa: CASSFRDRGSYEQYF

v_gene: TRBV7-2
d_gene: .
j_gene: TRBJ2-5
abundance: .
CDR3nt: TGTGCCAGCAGCTTAGTACAGAAACAAGAGACCCAGTACTTC
CDR3aa: CASSLVQKQETQYF

v_gene: TRBV19
d_gene: .
j_gene: TRBJ1-2
abundance: once
CDR3nt: TGTGCCAGTAGTATAAAGGGGAAACAGTTCTACACCTTC
CDR3aa: CASSIKGKQFYTF

v_gene: TRBV6-2/TRBV6-3
d_gene: .
j_gene: TRBJ1-1
abundance: .
CDR3nt: TGTGCCAGCAGTTATGAGACAGTTAGCACTGAAGCTTTCTTT
CDR3aa: CASSYETVSTEAFF

v_gene: TRBV6-4
d_gene: TRBD1
j_gene: TRBJ2-7
abundance: .
CDR3nt: TGTGCCAGCAGTACCCGGGACAGGGTTCACGAGCAGTACTTC
CDR3aa: CASSTRDRVHEQYF

v_gene: TRBV29-1
d_gene: .
j_gene: TRBJ1-5
abundance: once
CDR3nt: TGCAGCGTTGAACAGGGTCGCAATCAGCCCCAGCATTTT
CDR3aa: CSVEQGRNQPQHF

v_gene: TRBV11-2
d_gene: .
j_gene: TRBJ1-6
abundance: .
CDR3nt: TGTGCCAGCAGCTTAGTATGGGCTAGCGATAATTCACCCCTCCACTTT
CDR3aa: CASSLVWASDNSPLHF

v_gene: TRBV10-3
d_gene: .
j_gene: TRBJ2-7
abundance: few
CDR3nt: TGTGCCATCAGGAGTTCGGGACTCACCTACGAGCAGTACTTC
CDR3aa: CAIRSSGLTYEQYF

v_gene: TRBV7-8
d_gene: .
j_gene: TRBJ2-1
abundance: .
CDR3nt: TGTGCCAGCAGCTTTGGGGAGGTCTACAATGAGCAGTTCTTC
CDR3aa: CASSFGEVYNEQFF

v_gene: TRBV19
d_gene: TRBD2
j_gene: TRBJ2-1
abundance: .
CDR3nt: TGTGCCAGTAGAGAGAGCGGGAGGGCACGCTACAATGAGCAGTTCTTC
CDR3aa: CASRESGRARYNEQFF

v_gene: TRBV9
d_gene: TRBD1
j_gene: TRBJ1-1
abundance: once
CDR3nt: TGTGCCAGCAGCCTCCTACAGGGGGGCTGGACTGAAGCTTTCTTT
CDR3aa: CASSLLQGGWTEAFF

v_gene: TRBV3-1/TRBV3-2
d_gene: .
j_gene: TRBJ1-6
abundance: .
CDR3nt: TGTGCCAGCAGCCCACTAGGGAGCTCCTATAATTCACCCCTCCACTTT
CDR3aa: CASSPLGSSYNSPLHF

v_gene: TRBV5-3
d_gene: TRBD1
j_gene: TRBJ1-1
abundance: .
CDR3nt: TGTGCCAGAAGCTCGAAACAGACAGGGGGAGCTGCAATAACCCTTCGGGCCACTGAAGCTTTCTTT
CDR3aa: CARSSKQTGGAAITLRATEAFF

v_gene: TRBV9
d_gene: .
j_gene: TRBJ2-3
abundance: .
CDR3nt: TGTGCCAGCAGCGCCCGGTGGGCTTTCACAGATACGCAGTATTTT
CDR3aa: CASSARWAFTDTQYF

v_gene: TRBV6-1
d_gene: .
j_gene: TRBJ2-6
abundance: .
CDR3nt: TGTGCCAGCAGTGAAGGCAGAACTGGGGCCAACGTCCTGACTTTC
CDR3aa: CASSEGRTGANVLTF

v_gene: TRBV11-2
d_gene: TRBD1
j_gene: TRBJ1-1
abundance: .
CDR3nt: TGTGCCAGCAGCCCGCGACAGGGGAGGAACACTGAAGCTTTCTTT
CDR3aa: CASSPRQGRNTEAFF

v_gene: TRBV25-1
d_gene: TRBD2
j_gene: TRBJ2-3
abundance: .
CDR3nt: TGTGCCAGCAGGGGTAGCGGGGGATCCCTCACAGATACGCAGTATTTT
CDR3aa: CASRGSGGSLTDTQYF

v_gene: TRBV10-3
d_gene: TRBD1
j_gene: TRBJ1-5
abundance: few
CDR3nt: TGTGCCATCAGTGAAGGCTACAGGGGACTCAGCAATCAGCCCCAGCATTTT
CDR3aa: CAISEGYRGLSNQPQHF

v_gene: TRBV10-3
d_gene: TRBD1
j_gene: TRBJ1-1
abundance: .
CDR3nt: TGTGCCATCAACAGGGACAGGGATGATGAAGCTTTCTTT
CDR3aa: CAINRDRDDEAFF

v_gene: TRBV7-3
d_gene: .
j_gene: TRBJ2-2
abundance: .
CDR3nt: TGTGCCAGCAGCGACACTAGAACCAACACCGGGGAGCTGTTTTTT
CDR3aa: CASSDTRTNTGELFF

v_gene: TRBV7-8
d_gene: TRBD2
j_gene: TRBJ2-3
abundance: .
CDR3nt: TGTGCCAGCAGCCGTCAGACTAGCGGGTACACAGATACGCAGTATTTT
CDR3aa: CASSRQTSGYTDTQYF

v_gene: TRBV7-3
d_gene: .
j_gene: TRBJ2-5
abundance: .
CDR3nt: TGTGCCAGCGCGGTCCTTCCCCAAGAGACCCAGTACTTC
CDR3aa: CASAVLPQETQYF

v_gene: TRBV7-9
d_gene: .
j_gene: TRBJ2-5
abundance: .
CDR3nt: TGTGCCAGCAGCCCCCGACAGGAAGAGACCCAGTACTTC
CDR3aa: CASSPRQEETQYF

v_gene: TRBV3-1/TRBV3-2
d_gene: .
j_gene: TRBJ1-6
abundance: few
CDR3nt: TGTGCCAGCAGCCCGCAGGGCCTACCAAATTCACCCCTCCACTTT
CDR3aa: CASSPQGLPNSPLHF

v_gene: TRBV11-3
d_gene: .
j_gene: TRBJ1-6
abundance: .
CDR3nt: TGTGCCAGCAGCCCAATTACATCAGGCCATGGCCGCAGATCACCCCTCCACTTT
CDR3aa: CASSPITSGHGRRSPLHF

v_gene: TRBV3-1/TRBV3-2
d_gene: TRBD1
j_gene: TRBJ1-6
abundance: .
CDR3nt: TGTGCCAGCAGCCAGGCACTTGGGACAGGGAGATCACCCCTCCACTTT
CDR3aa: CASSQALGTGRSPLHF

v_gene: TRBV5-1
d_gene: TRBD1
j_gene: TRBJ2-3
abundance: .
CDR3nt: TGCGCCAGGTCACAATCGATTAGGCCAGGGGGAGATACGCAGTATTTT
CDR3aa: CARSQSIRPGGDTQYF

v_gene: TRBV6-2/TRBV6-3
d_gene: .
j_gene: TRBJ2-7
abundance: .
CDR3nt: TGTGCCAGCAGTTACTCCAAAACAGGGCCCTACGAGCAGTACTTC
CDR3aa: CASSYSKTGPYEQYF

v_gene: TRBV9
d_gene: .
j_gene: TRBJ1-2
abundance: few
CDR3nt: TGTGCCAGCACCCGAGACCGAACCTTCAATACGGGCTATGGCTACACCTTC
CDR3aa: CASTRDRTFNTGYGYTF

v_gene: TRBV11-2
d_gene: TRBD2
j_gene: TRBJ2-3
abundance: .
CDR3nt: TGTGCCAGCAGCTTGCGACTAGCGGGAGGTCGATACGATACGCAGTATTTT
CDR3aa: CASSLRLAGGRYDTQYF

v_gene: TRBV19
d_gene: .
j_gene: TRBJ1-5
abundance: .
CDR3nt: TGTGCCAGTAGCGACCAAGGGGCAGGTTTTAGCAATCAGCCCCAGCATTTT
CDR3aa: CASSDQGAGFSNQPQHF

v_gene: TRBV5-1
d_gene: .
j_gene: TRBJ1-1
abundance: few
CDR3nt: TGCGCCAGCAGCTTGGACAGTAACACTGAAGCTTTCTTT
CDR3aa: CASSLDSNTEAFF

v_gene: TRBV11-3
d_gene: .
j_gene: TRBJ1-1
abundance: .
CDR3nt: TGTGCCAGCAGCCATAAAGCCGGGACAAGGAGGAACACTGAAGCTTTCTTT
CDR3aa: CASSHKAGTRRNTEAFF

v_gene: TRBV7-2
d_gene: .
j_gene: TRBJ2-2
abundance: .
CDR3nt: TGTGCCAGCAGCCCAGCGAGGCGGACCGGGGAGCTGTTTTTT
CDR3aa: CASSPARRTGELFF

v_gene: TRBV27
d_gene: .
j_gene: TRBJ1-2
abundance: .
CDR3nt: TGTGCCAGCAGTCCACCTGGACATAATCATGGCTACACCTTC
CDR3aa: CASSPPGHNHGYTF

v_gene: TRBV6-5
d_gene: .
j_gene: TRBJ2-7
abundance: .
CDR3nt: TGTGCCAGCAGCCCCGTTGACAGGCCTTCCTACGAGCAGTACTTC
CDR3aa: CASSPVDRPSYEQYF

v_gene: TRBV11-2
d_gene: TRBD2
j_gene: TRBJ2-1
abundance: .
CDR3nt: TGTGCCAGCAGCTTAGAGGTTCTAGCGGGAATCCAACTACCCTACAATGAGCAGTTCTTC
CDR3aa: CASSLEVLAGIQLPYNEQFF

v_gene: TRBV7-9
d_gene: TRBD1
j_gene: TRBJ2-7
abundance: few
CDR3nt: TGTGCCAGCAGCGCGGACAGGGCCCCATACGAGCAGTACTTC
CDR3aa: CASSADRAPYEQYF

v_gene: TRBV5-5
d_gene: TRBD2
j_gene: TRBJ2-3
abundance: few
CDR3nt: TGTGCCAGCTGGTTGGGCGGGGGGGGGAGGGCCCTCCCTGGGTATTTT
CDR3aa: CASWLGGGGRALPGYF

v_gene: TRBV15
d_gene: .
j_gene: TRBJ1-4
abundance: .
CDR3nt: TGTGCCACCAGCACAAACCTAGGACAGCAAGATGAAAAACTGTTTTTT
CDR3aa: CATSTNLGQQDEKLFF